The rows below give T cell receptor beta chains drawn from one sample of a study of T cell responses to AZD1222 COVID-19 vaccine. Measured with immunoSEQ multiplex PCR; TCRdb has only the in-frame clones, and not every one. The sample contains 110,000 to 150,000 clones, 93% of which appear only once. The input for sequencing was peripheral blood, taken on day 0 of AZD1222 vaccination. The source of these receptors is an adult in good health. The CDR3 runs from the conserved cysteine through the conserved F or W. The order of the fields is J gene, D gene, V gene, CDR3 DNA, CDR3 protein. A D gene is named only where the DNA matches it firmly.

J gene: TRBJ1-1; D gene: .; V gene: TRBV5-5; CDR3 DNA: TGTGCCAGCAGCTGGGGGTTGAACACTGAAGCTTTCTTT; CDR3 protein: CASSWGLNTEAFF
J gene: TRBJ2-1; D gene: .; V gene: TRBV5-1; CDR3 DNA: TGCGCCAGCAGCCCGGGGGGCGGGGACTACAATGAGCAGTTCTTC; CDR3 protein: CASSPGGGDYNEQFF
J gene: TRBJ1-6; D gene: TRBD1; V gene: TRBV7-6; CDR3 DNA: TGTGCCAGCAGAGGACAGGGGAATTCACCCCTCCACTTT; CDR3 protein: CASRGQGNSPLHF
J gene: TRBJ2-7; D gene: .; V gene: TRBV7-9; CDR3 DNA: TGTGCCAGCAGCACGTCGAAACCGCCTACAGGGACGGGGTACGAGCAGTACTTC; CDR3 protein: CASSTSKPPTGTGYEQYF
J gene: TRBJ1-5; D gene: .; V gene: TRBV12-3/TRBV12-4; CDR3 DNA: TGTGCCAGCAGTTTAAATCTGGAAAAGCCCCAGCATTTT; CDR3 protein: CASSLNLEKPQHF
J gene: TRBJ2-1; D gene: TRBD2; V gene: TRBV7-2; CDR3 DNA: TGTGCCAGCAGCCTCAACCTAGCGGGCCGTCTCATGATCTTC; CDR3 protein: CASSLNLAGRLMIF
J gene: TRBJ1-3; D gene: .; V gene: TRBV18; CDR3 DNA: TGTGCCAGCTCACCACCTCAGGGATCTCGCTCTGGAAACACCATATATTTT; CDR3 protein: CASSPPQGSRSGNTIYF
J gene: TRBJ2-1; D gene: .; V gene: TRBV5-1; CDR3 DNA: TGCGCCAGCAGCCTCTTGAATGAGCAGTTCTTC; CDR3 protein: CASSLLNEQFF
J gene: TRBJ1-2; D gene: TRBD1; V gene: TRBV5-6; CDR3 DNA: TGTGCCAGCGGGACAGGGGGATATCATGGCTACACCTTC; CDR3 protein: CASGTGGYHGYTF
J gene: TRBJ2-5; D gene: .; V gene: TRBV5-4; CDR3 DNA: TGTGCCAGCCGAGACAGGGAGGGAGAAGAGACCCAGTACTTC; CDR3 protein: CASRDREGEETQYF
J gene: TRBJ1-5; D gene: TRBD1; V gene: TRBV19; CDR3 DNA: TGTGCCAGTTCCGGGACAGGGGATCAGCCCCAGCATTTT; CDR3 protein: CASSGTGDQPQHF